These 14 T cell receptor beta chains originate from one sample sequenced in a study of OX40 agonist ivuxolimab in advanced cancers. This table comes from immunoSEQ multiplex PCR, and its TCRdb copy is limited to in-frame clones, with some not included. The sample contains fewer than 20,000 clones, less than 90% of which appear only once. Sequences were derived from CD4+ or CD8+ T cells sorted from blood, sampled in a trial of the OX40 agonist ivuxolimab. The source of these receptors is an adult with an advanced solid tumor such as melanoma, head and neck, liver or kidney cancer.

The rearrangement joins TRBV6-6 to TRBJ1-2, with D uncertain. V was cut by 11 bases and J by 8 bases, with 6 bases left in between. Per germline, CDR1 MNHNY and CDR2 SVGAGI (reference sequence). This CDR3 contains 8 residues. In DNA form, the CDR3 reads TGTGCCCTGGGAGGCTACACCTTC. It specifies CALGGYTF.

This chain joins TRBV7-9 and TRBJ2-5; D is uncertain. With 3 bases removed from V and 4 bases from J, the gap between germline ends came to 6 bases. The germline V gene has CDR1 SEHNR and CDR2 FQNEAQ (reference sequence). The CDR3 loop spans 12 amino acids. This CDR3 is CASSLRPETQYF. CDR3 coding DNA: TGTGCCAGCAGCTTGAGGCCAGAGACCCAGTACTTC.

This rearrangement joins TRBV6-4 to TRBJ1-2, with D perhaps TRBD1 (5 bases). The CDR3 has 13 residues. The germline V and J ends were trimmed by 2 bases and 8 bases, with 12 bases remaining between them. The germline V gene has CDR1 MRHNA and CDR2 SNTAGT. In nucleotides, the CDR3 is TGTGCCAGCAGTGACCCCGACAGAGGGGGCTACACCTTC. Translating it yields CASSDPDRGGYTF.

The gene calls are TRBV6-5 and TRBJ1-5, with TRBD1 matching 11 bases. The CDR3 is made up of 15 amino acids. Germline V gene lookup returns CDR1 MNHEY and CDR2 SVGAGI. J was trimmed by 5 bases and V by 6 bases; bases with no gene match: 6. The CDR3: CASRTGTGGDQPQHF. The CDR3 nucleotides read TGTGCCAGCAGAACGGGGACAGGGGGAGATCAGCCCCAGCATTTT.

This sequence joins TRBV10-2 and TRBJ1-3, with D unclear. The CDR3 sequence is 14 residues long. CDR1 WSHSY and CDR2 SAAADI come from the germline V gene. V was cut by 2 bases and J by 13 bases, with 18 bases left in between. The CDR3 DNA reads as TGCGCCAGCAGTGAGAACTCCCCCATGATGCCGATATATTTT. Translating it yields CASSENSPMMPIYF.

The rearrangement links TRBV28 to TRBJ1-1, with D uncertain. The CDR3 spans 14 residues. Trimming took off 7 bases at V and 1 base at J, with 13 bases between the two ends. CDR1 and CDR2 from the germline V gene are MDHEN and SYDVKM. DNA of the CDR3: TGTGCCAGCAAGTCTTTAGGTGAGAACACTGAAGCTTTCTTT. Amino acids: CASKSLGENTEAFF.

CDR3 sequence reads: CASVQDGTDTQYF. The DNA of the CDR3 is TGCGCCAGCGTTCAGGATGGTACAGATACGCAGTATTTT. The rearrangement joins TRBV5-1 to TRBJ2-3, with D hard to call. Trimming removed 7 bases from V and 3 bases from J, with 12 bases in between. This CDR3 region has 13 residues. Looked up from germline, CDR1 is SGHRS and CDR2 is YFSETQ.

The V call is TRBV5-1, the J call TRBJ2-3; D is ambiguous. The V end was cut by 5 bases, the J end by 1 base, with 11 bases between. CDR1 is SGHRS and CDR2 is YFSETQ in the germline V gene. The CDR3 covers 14 residues. The CDR3 reads CASSNSDGTDTQYF. The CDR3 bases are TGCGCCAGCAGTAACTCGGACGGCACAGATACGCAGTATTTT.

This chain uses TRBV11-1 with TRBJ2-1; weak D call: TRBD2 (5 bases). V lost 8 bases, J lost 2 bases, and 13 bases lay in between. CDR1 is SGHAT and CDR2 is FQDESV in the germline V gene (reference sequence). The CDR3 contains 14 residues. The CDR3 here is CASAPGNAYNEQFF. The CDR3 coding sequence is TGTGCCAGCGCCCCGGGGAACGCCTACAATGAGCAGTTCTTC. The entire variable domain, with the rest obtained from reference TRBV11-1 and TRBJ2-1, is as follows: EAEVAQSPRYKITEKSQAVAFWCDPISGHATLYWYRQILGQGPELLVQFQDESVVDDSQLPKDRFSAERLKGVDSTLKIQPAELGDSAMYLCASAPGNAYNEQFFGPGTRLTVL.

The chain is built from TRBV19 and TRBJ1-5; unclear D gene. The germline V and J ends were trimmed by 0 bases and 7 bases, with 13 bases remaining between them. The CDR3 runs 15 residues. Germline V gene sequence: CDR1 LNHDA, CDR2 SQIVND (reference sequence). The chain's CDR3 is CASSIEGRTGQPQHF. The CDR3 DNA reads as TGTGCCAGTAGTATAGAAGGACGGACGGGACAGCCCCAGCATTTT.

The sample holds one count of this clone. J is TRBJ2-7 and V is TRBV6-5, with TRBD2 matching 13 bases. Germline CDR1 MNHEY, CDR2 SVGAGI. The CDR3 loop spans 16 amino acids. The V and J ends lost 4 bases and 2 bases, in that order; junction bases with no gene match: 5. CDR3 sequence reads: CASSSGTSGATYEQYF. CDR3 coding DNA: TGTGCCAGCAGTTCCGGGACTAGCGGGGCAACCTACGAGCAGTACTTC.

The CDR3 coding sequence is TGCGCCAGCAGCCAAGATCTTGTGAGTACTGGAAACACCATATATTTT. This sequence encodes CASSQDLVSTGNTIYF. The chain employs TRBV4-3 and TRBJ1-3; D call uncertain. This CDR3 region has 16 residues. V lost 0 bases and J 2 bases, leaving 11 bases between the germline ends. Germline V gene lookup returns CDR1 LGHNA and CDR2 YSLEER.

This chain uses TRBV19 with TRBJ1-5, with no clear D. Germline V gene sequence: CDR1 LNHDA, CDR2 SQIVND (reference sequence). The CDR3 spans 14 residues. Trimming removed 3 bases at V and 0 bases at J, with 6 bases between. The DNA for the CDR3 is TGTGCCAGTAGTATTTTTGATAGCAATCAGCCCCAGCATTTT. Translating gives CASSIFDSNQPQHF.

V and J are TRBV9 and TRBJ2-1; D remains unclear. The CDR3 is 13 amino acids. Deletions cut 0 bases from V and 8 bases from J, with 9 bases between. CDR1 SGDLS and CDR2 YYNGEE come from the germline V gene. The CDR3 bases are TGTGCCAGCAGCGTAGGGGCGGTCGATGAGCAGTTCTTC. Translating gives CASSVGAVDEQFF.